This T cell receptor (beta chain) was captured in a study of read filtering for tumor transcriptome and immune sequencing. Study details: Among patients, some 17 were male and some 15 female, aged about 47 to 85 (mean approximately 60). Transcriptome libraries were built from DNase-treated RNA.

The table lists this clonotype with many counts. This library used around 400 ng RNA and molecular barcoded adaptors spanning alpha/delta and beta/gamma chains. TCRdb re-derived calls from the reads in MiXCR, one entry per CDR3 protein. The profile shows 39,000 or so distinct CDR3 sequences, roughly 13% of them singletons. Germline CDR1 SQVTM, CDR2 ANQGSEA. V shed 3 bases and J 0 bases; nucleotides not matched to a gene: 12. This CDR3 comprises 18 residues. V usage is TRBV29-1 and J usage is TRBJ2-1; 9 nucleotides line up with TRBD2. Sequencing input: a population of CD138-negative cells sorted from bone marrow. The TCR sequence derives from a donor at least 40 years old with multiple myeloma. The CDR3 protein is CSVDYDIAGVVSYNEQFF. The CDR3 nucleotides read TGCAGCGTTGACTACGACATAGCGGGAGTCGTCTCCTACAATGAGCAGTTCTTC.